These T cell receptor beta chains were read from a single sample in a study of response to subunit inactivated influenza vaccine. TCRdb used MiXCR to reprocess the RT-PCR reads, holding one entry per CDR3 protein. The top ten clones hold about 10% of a sample with roughly 790,000 distinct CDR3 sequences, approximately 21% of them seen once. The sequences come from PBMCs from blood, collected more than 4 days after vaccination. These receptor sequences come from a man aged 45-65 years who received an inactivated influenza vaccine. Each CDR3 is given with its conserved first and last residue. D genes are given only for firm matches. The size of a clone is reported for some rows only, either as once, few or many, or as a class for expanded clones.

j_gene: TRBJ2-3
d_gene: .
v_gene: TRBV24-1
abundance: .
CDR3nt: TGTGCCACCGGAAAGCGAGGGGGACGCACAGATACGCAGTATTTT
CDR3aa: CATGKRGGRTDTQYF

j_gene: TRBJ2-1
d_gene: TRBD2
v_gene: TRBV5-1
abundance: .
CDR3nt: TGCGCCAGCAGCCCCGGGTTTGACCTAGCGGGAGTTGAGCAGTTCTTC
CDR3aa: CASSPGFDLAGVEQFF

j_gene: TRBJ2-5
d_gene: .
v_gene: TRBV29-1
abundance: .
CDR3nt: TGCAGCGTTGAAATCCTGACCCCAGGGACCCAGTACTTC
CDR3aa: CSVEILTPGTQYF

j_gene: TRBJ1-1
d_gene: .
v_gene: TRBV20-1
abundance: few
CDR3nt: TGCAGTGCTCTTCTATACACTGAAGCTTTCTTT
CDR3aa: CSALLYTEAFF

j_gene: TRBJ1-6
d_gene: .
v_gene: TRBV4-1
abundance: many
CDR3nt: TGCGCCAGCAGCCAAGACCCGGACGCGGCCGGAACACCCCTCCACTTT
CDR3aa: CASSQDPDAAGTPLHF

j_gene: TRBJ2-2
d_gene: .
v_gene: TRBV5-1
abundance: .
CDR3nt: TGCGCCAGCAGCTTCTCTAACCTGAACACCGGGGAGCTGTTTTTT
CDR3aa: CASSFSNLNTGELFF

j_gene: TRBJ2-1
d_gene: TRBD1
v_gene: TRBV19
abundance: once
CDR3nt: TGTGCCAGTAGTCGACGTGGGGACAGGGGAAGCAATGAGCAGTTCTTC
CDR3aa: CASSRRGDRGSNEQFF

j_gene: TRBJ2-3
d_gene: .
v_gene: TRBV9
abundance: .
CDR3nt: TGTGCCAGCAGCCCGTGGATGACAGATACGCAGTATTTT
CDR3aa: CASSPWMTDTQYF

j_gene: TRBJ2-7
d_gene: .
v_gene: TRBV29-1
abundance: many
CDR3nt: TGCAGCGTGCGACAGGACTCCTACGAGCAGTACTTC
CDR3aa: CSVRQDSYEQYF

j_gene: TRBJ2-2
d_gene: .
v_gene: TRBV4-3
abundance: many
CDR3nt: TGCGCCAGCAGCCAAGATACTGCTCGGGGGTATGAGCTGTTTTTT
CDR3aa: CASSQDTARGYELFF

j_gene: TRBJ1-2
d_gene: .
v_gene: TRBV11-2
abundance: .
CDR3nt: TGTGCCAGCAGCTCGCGGGACTATGGCTACACCTTC
CDR3aa: CASSSRDYGYTF

j_gene: TRBJ2-3
d_gene: .
v_gene: TRBV7-8
abundance: .
CDR3nt: TGTGCCAGCAGTTTAATGAGGGCCTCAGATACGCAGTATTTT
CDR3aa: CASSLMRASDTQYF

j_gene: TRBJ1-2
d_gene: TRBD1
v_gene: TRBV5-4
abundance: .
CDR3nt: TGTGCCAGCTGGGACAGGGGCGCCCTGAGGTACACCTTC
CDR3aa: CASWDRGALRYTF

j_gene: TRBJ2-7
d_gene: TRBD1
v_gene: TRBV6-6
abundance: .
CDR3nt: TGTGCCAGCAGTGACAGGGGAAAGCAGTACTTC
CDR3aa: CASSDRGKQYF

j_gene: TRBJ2-7
d_gene: .
v_gene: TRBV12-3/TRBV12-4
abundance: few
CDR3nt: TGTGCCAGCAGTTCCCCCATGGACTACGAGCAGTACTTC
CDR3aa: CASSSPMDYEQYF

j_gene: TRBJ2-7
d_gene: TRBD2
v_gene: TRBV6-5
abundance: .
CDR3nt: TGTGCCAGCAGCAACTCCGGGAGGGTCGGCTACGAGCAGTACTTC
CDR3aa: CASSNSGRVGYEQYF

j_gene: TRBJ1-5
d_gene: .
v_gene: TRBV4-1
abundance: .
CDR3nt: TGCGCCAGCAGCCAAGGGGGTAGGGGACCTAGCAATCAGCCCCAGCATTTT
CDR3aa: CASSQGGRGPSNQPQHF

j_gene: TRBJ2-4
d_gene: TRBD1
v_gene: TRBV7-9
abundance: .
CDR3nt: TGTGCCAGCAGCGGGGACAGTATAGCCAAAAACATTCAGTACTTC
CDR3aa: CASSGDSIAKNIQYF

j_gene: TRBJ2-1
d_gene: .
v_gene: TRBV12-3/TRBV12-4
abundance: few
CDR3nt: TGTGCCAGCAGTTTCTCGGGACGGAACAATGAGCAGTTCTTC
CDR3aa: CASSFSGRNNEQFF

j_gene: TRBJ1-4
d_gene: TRBD1
v_gene: TRBV20-1
abundance: .
CDR3nt: TGCAGTGCTAAGGCAGACAGGGGGCGAGGTGAAAAACTGTTTTTT
CDR3aa: CSAKADRGRGEKLFF

j_gene: TRBJ2-7
d_gene: TRBD1
v_gene: TRBV7-2
abundance: .
CDR3nt: TGTGCCAGCAGCTCTCGTCTTGGGACAGGGGGCGTCGAGCAGTACTTC
CDR3aa: CASSSRLGTGGVEQYF

j_gene: TRBJ2-3
d_gene: .
v_gene: TRBV12-3/TRBV12-4
abundance: many
CDR3nt: TGTGCCAGCAGTTTAGCGGGGGCCTACACAGATACGCAGTATTTT
CDR3aa: CASSLAGAYTDTQYF

j_gene: TRBJ1-1
d_gene: .
v_gene: TRBV7-2
abundance: .
CDR3nt: TGTGCCAGCAGCCCGCCTACACGGACTGAAGCTTTCTTT
CDR3aa: CASSPPTRTEAFF

j_gene: TRBJ2-5
d_gene: TRBD2
v_gene: TRBV5-1
abundance: .
CDR3nt: TGCGCCAGCAGCTTGGAGCCTAGCGGGAGGAGAGAGACCCAGTACTTC
CDR3aa: CASSLEPSGRRETQYF

j_gene: TRBJ2-7
d_gene: .
v_gene: TRBV6-5
abundance: many
CDR3nt: TGTGCCAGCAGTTACAGGGGTATCTACGAGCAGTACTTC
CDR3aa: CASSYRGIYEQYF

j_gene: TRBJ1-1
d_gene: TRBD1
v_gene: TRBV5-5
abundance: few
CDR3nt: TGTGCCAGCAGCGCCGGGCGACGGGACAGCTTTTTCAACACTGAAGCTTTCTTT
CDR3aa: CASSAGRRDSFFNTEAFF

j_gene: TRBJ2-2
d_gene: TRBD1
v_gene: TRBV6-2/TRBV6-3
abundance: once
CDR3nt: TGTGCCAGCAACAGGGGGCAAGCCGGGGAGCTGTTTTTT
CDR3aa: CASNRGQAGELFF

j_gene: TRBJ1-6
d_gene: .
v_gene: TRBV4-2
abundance: many
CDR3nt: TGTGCCAGCAGCCAAGACGGGGGCCGGGATTCACCCCTCCACTTT
CDR3aa: CASSQDGGRDSPLHF

j_gene: TRBJ2-3
d_gene: TRBD1
v_gene: TRBV5-6
abundance: few
CDR3nt: TGTGCCAGCAGATCAGGGACAGCACGACCTCAAAGGCGTTACCAATATACGCAGTATTTT
CDR3aa: CASRSGTARPQRRYQYTQYF

j_gene: TRBJ1-6
d_gene: TRBD1
v_gene: TRBV12-3/TRBV12-4
abundance: .
CDR3nt: TGTGCCAGCGGACCGACAGGGGGCAATTCACCCCTCCACTTT
CDR3aa: CASGPTGGNSPLHF

j_gene: TRBJ2-1
d_gene: TRBD2
v_gene: TRBV7-9
abundance: many
CDR3nt: TGTGCCAGCAGCTCCGTCGGGGGGAACAATGAGCAGTTCTTC
CDR3aa: CASSSVGGNNEQFF

j_gene: TRBJ2-1
d_gene: .
v_gene: TRBV7-9
abundance: .
CDR3nt: TGTGCCGGCGGGTTAAGGCAGGCGATCCATGAGCAGTTCTTC
CDR3aa: CAGGLRQAIHEQFF

j_gene: TRBJ2-5
d_gene: .
v_gene: TRBV6-2/TRBV6-3
abundance: few
CDR3nt: TGTGCCAGCAGTTACGTGGGGTTTGAGCAAGAGACCCAGTACTTC
CDR3aa: CASSYVGFEQETQYF

j_gene: TRBJ2-7
d_gene: TRBD2
v_gene: TRBV20-1
abundance: .
CDR3nt: TGCAGTGCTATCCGGGGGGACGTCGGCTACGAGCAGTACTTC
CDR3aa: CSAIRGDVGYEQYF

j_gene: TRBJ2-1
d_gene: .
v_gene: TRBV4-3
abundance: few
CDR3nt: TGCGCCAGCAGCCAAGCGACACTCTACAATGAGCAGTTCTTC
CDR3aa: CASSQATLYNEQFF

j_gene: TRBJ2-4
d_gene: TRBD1
v_gene: TRBV7-2
abundance: few
CDR3nt: TGTGCCAGCAGCTCGGACAGGGGATTAGCCAAAAACATTCAGTACTTC
CDR3aa: CASSSDRGLAKNIQYF

j_gene: TRBJ2-5
d_gene: .
v_gene: TRBV24-1
abundance: .
CDR3nt: TGTGCCACCAGTGATCCTGACGGGTTCCGGGAGACCCAGTACTTC
CDR3aa: CATSDPDGFRETQYF

j_gene: TRBJ2-5
d_gene: .
v_gene: TRBV7-2
abundance: .
CDR3nt: TGTGCCAGCAGCTTCTTGGGAACTCGAGAGACCCAGTACTTC
CDR3aa: CASSFLGTRETQYF

j_gene: TRBJ2-4
d_gene: .
v_gene: TRBV2
abundance: .
CDR3nt: TGTGCCAGCAGTGAAAATGGGCGGATTAACATTCAGTACTTC
CDR3aa: CASSENGRINIQYF

j_gene: TRBJ2-3
d_gene: .
v_gene: TRBV28
abundance: .
CDR3nt: TGTGCCAGCACCGATCAAGATACGCAGTATTTT
CDR3aa: CASTDQDTQYF

j_gene: TRBJ1-2
d_gene: .
v_gene: TRBV20-1
abundance: many
CDR3nt: TGCAGTGCTAAAGCGTTGAGTCGGACGGCCTATGGCTACACCTTC
CDR3aa: CSAKALSRTAYGYTF

j_gene: TRBJ2-1
d_gene: .
v_gene: TRBV5-1
abundance: many
CDR3nt: TGCGCCAGCAGCTTGCGGAGGAGCTCCTACAATGAGCAGTTCTTC
CDR3aa: CASSLRRSSYNEQFF

j_gene: TRBJ2-7
d_gene: TRBD1
v_gene: TRBV7-6
abundance: many
CDR3nt: TGTGCCAGCAGCTTATCCTTAGACAGGGCAGACGAGCAGTACTTC
CDR3aa: CASSLSLDRADEQYF

j_gene: TRBJ1-4
d_gene: .
v_gene: TRBV20-1
abundance: .
CDR3nt: TGCAGTGCTAGACTCCGGGAGCCTAGGGAAAAACTGTTTTTT
CDR3aa: CSARLREPREKLFF

j_gene: TRBJ2-7
d_gene: TRBD1
v_gene: TRBV4-3
abundance: .
CDR3nt: TGCGCCAGCAGCCAAGGGGGGACAGGGAGTGTCGAGCAGTACTTC
CDR3aa: CASSQGGTGSVEQYF

j_gene: TRBJ2-7
d_gene: TRBD2
v_gene: TRBV20-1
abundance: .
CDR3nt: TGCAGTGCGTACGGCCAGCGGGAAAGCTACGAGCAGTACTTC
CDR3aa: CSAYGQRESYEQYF

j_gene: TRBJ2-3
d_gene: .
v_gene: TRBV12-3/TRBV12-4
abundance: few
CDR3nt: TGTGCCAGCAGTGAAAGGACCTGGGGAGAGTATTTT
CDR3aa: CASSERTWGEYF

j_gene: TRBJ2-1
d_gene: .
v_gene: TRBV12-3/TRBV12-4
abundance: .
CDR3nt: TGTGCCAGCAGACTTACGAGGCGCTCCTACAATGAGCAGTTCTTC
CDR3aa: CASRLTRRSYNEQFF

j_gene: TRBJ2-5
d_gene: TRBD2
v_gene: TRBV7-7
abundance: .
CDR3nt: TGTGCTAGCAGCACGGGACTAGCGGGGCGGGAGACCCAGTACTTC
CDR3aa: CASSTGLAGRETQYF

j_gene: TRBJ2-7
d_gene: TRBD1
v_gene: TRBV6-1
abundance: .
CDR3nt: TGTGCCAGCAGACCAAGGACAGGGGCAATTCTAAACGAGCAGTACTTC
CDR3aa: CASRPRTGAILNEQYF

j_gene: TRBJ1-6
d_gene: .
v_gene: TRBV12-3/TRBV12-4
abundance: few
CDR3nt: TGTGCCAGCAGTAGAAGCTCCGGGACGGTTAATTCACCCCTCCACTTT
CDR3aa: CASSRSSGTVNSPLHF

j_gene: TRBJ2-7
d_gene: .
v_gene: TRBV20-1
abundance: few
CDR3nt: TGCAGTGCTAGTCCTTCAGGCGAGCAGTACTTC
CDR3aa: CSASPSGEQYF

j_gene: TRBJ2-3
d_gene: TRBD1
v_gene: TRBV7-9
abundance: .
CDR3nt: TGTGCCAGCAGCTCCGGGACAGGGAGTACGCAGTATTTT
CDR3aa: CASSSGTGSTQYF

j_gene: TRBJ2-3
d_gene: .
v_gene: TRBV7-2
abundance: .
CDR3nt: TGTGCCAGCAGATCTGGGACTCTCACGACAGATACGCAGTATTTT
CDR3aa: CASRSGTLTTDTQYF

j_gene: TRBJ2-3
d_gene: TRBD1
v_gene: TRBV18
abundance: .
CDR3nt: TGTGCCAGCTCAACCCGGACAGGGACGGACACAGATACGCAGTATTTT
CDR3aa: CASSTRTGTDTDTQYF